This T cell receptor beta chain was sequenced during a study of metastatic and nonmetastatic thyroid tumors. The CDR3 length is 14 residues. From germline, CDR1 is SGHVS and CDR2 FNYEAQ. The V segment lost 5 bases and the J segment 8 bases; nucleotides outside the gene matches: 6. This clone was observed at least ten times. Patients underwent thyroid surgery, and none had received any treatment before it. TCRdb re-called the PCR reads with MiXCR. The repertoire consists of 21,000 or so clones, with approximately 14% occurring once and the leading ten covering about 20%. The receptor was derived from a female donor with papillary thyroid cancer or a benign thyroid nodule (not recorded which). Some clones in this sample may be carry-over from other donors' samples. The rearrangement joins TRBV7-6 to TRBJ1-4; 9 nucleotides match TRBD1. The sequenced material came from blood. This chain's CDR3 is CASSTGQGLEKLFF. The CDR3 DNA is TGTGCCAGCAGCACGGGACAGGGTTTGGAAAAACTGTTTTTT.